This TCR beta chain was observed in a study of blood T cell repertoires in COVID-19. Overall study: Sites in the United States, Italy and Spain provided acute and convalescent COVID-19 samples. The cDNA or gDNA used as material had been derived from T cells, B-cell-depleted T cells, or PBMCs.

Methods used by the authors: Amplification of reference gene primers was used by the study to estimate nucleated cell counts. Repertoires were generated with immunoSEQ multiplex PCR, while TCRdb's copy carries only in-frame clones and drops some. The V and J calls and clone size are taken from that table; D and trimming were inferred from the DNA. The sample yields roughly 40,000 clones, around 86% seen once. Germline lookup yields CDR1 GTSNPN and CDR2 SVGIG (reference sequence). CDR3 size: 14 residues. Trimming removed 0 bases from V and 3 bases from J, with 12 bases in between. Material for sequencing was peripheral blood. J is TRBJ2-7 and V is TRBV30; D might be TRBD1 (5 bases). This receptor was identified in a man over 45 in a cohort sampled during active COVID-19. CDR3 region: CAWSVGAGLYEQYF. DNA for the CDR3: TGTGCCTGGAGTGTAGGCGCAGGGCTCTACGAGCAGTACTTC.